The 17 T cell receptor beta chains presented below share a single source sample, sequenced in a study of CD4+ T cells in melanoma. The protocol was immunoSEQ multiplex PCR, while the TCRdb copy is restricted to in-frame clones and leaves out a portion. The sample holds about 10,000 clones; 64% are singletons and the top ten take about 13%. Specimen: cells from a culture (not recorded whether cultured in vitro). The receptors here all came from a human donor with melanoma.

V gene TRBV7-2 combines with J gene TRBJ1-2; 8 nucleotides agree with TRBD1. The length of the CDR3 is 15 residues. V was clipped by 2 bases and J by 8 bases; unmatched bases: 10. The germline CDR1 and CDR2 sequences are SGHTA and FQGNSA. In DNA, the CDR3 is TGTGCCAGCAGCTTATTCACAGGGGGAGGCCGCGGCTACACCTTC. Encoded protein: CASSLFTGGGRGYTF.

The chain combines TRBV7-9 with TRBJ2-3, with 8 bases that match TRBD1. Germline-derived CDR1 and CDR2 are SEHNR and FQNEAQ (reference sequence). V was pared by 3 bases and J by 1 base, with 6 bases of the junction left unmatched. This CDR3 has 16 amino acids. CDR3 sequence reads: CASSLTETGGTDTQYF. The CDR3 DNA reads TGTGCCAGCAGCTTGACCGAGACAGGGGGCACAGATACGCAGTATTTT.

This clone was counted only a few times. The genes are TRBV18 and TRBJ1-6; D is perhaps TRBD1 (5 bases). The germline V gene has CDR1 KGHSH and CDR2 LQKENI. This CDR3 has 14 amino acids. V was pared by 2 bases and J by 8 bases, with 10 bases between. DNA for the CDR3: TGTGCCAGCTCACCATTCTGGGGGGATTCACCCCTCCACTTT. This translates into CASSPFWGDSPLHF.

The V and J genes are TRBV4-2 and TRBJ2-3, with TRBD2 matching over 11 bases. Germline-derived CDR1 and CDR2 are LGHNA and YNFKEQ. V lost 1 base, J lost 4 bases, and 4 bases stayed unmatched. CDR3 length: 16 amino acids. The CDR3 DNA reads TGTGCCAGCAGCCAAGTCTTAGCGGGGGGGCCAGATACGCAGTATTTT. Encoded protein: CASSQVLAGGPDTQYF.

This clone was observed a few times. This chain links TRBV19 with TRBJ1-4, with TRBD1 as a possible D gene (6 bases). The V end was cut by 5 bases, the J end by 5 bases, with 15 bases between. There are 15 residues in the CDR3. Germline V gene sequence: CDR1 LNHDA, CDR2 SQIVND (reference sequence). CDR3 in amino acids: CASSAQGLPNEKLFF. DNA for the CDR3: TGTGCCAGTAGTGCCCAGGGGCTACCGAATGAAAAACTGTTTTTT. The full variable domain, its missing parts supplied by reference TRBV19 and TRBJ1-4, is DGGITQSPKYLFRKEGQNVTLSCEQNLNHDAMYWYRQDPGQGLRLIYYSQIVNDFQKGDIAEGYSVSREKKESFPLTVTSAQKNPTAFYLCASSAQGLPNEKLFFGSGTQLSVL.

This chain links TRBV11-1 with TRBJ1-3; possibly TRBD1 for D (5 bases). This CDR3 is built from 14 residues. Germline V gene sequence: CDR1 SGHAT, CDR2 FQDESV (reference sequence). V lost 4 bases and J lost 3, with 10 bases in between. The CDR3: CASSSRDGGNTIYF. CDR3 nucleotide sequence: TGTGCCAGCAGCTCCCGGGACGGTGGAAACACCATATATTTT.

V and J are TRBV18 and TRBJ2-5; a possible D gene is TRBD1 (6 bases). V was trimmed by 3 bases and J by 4 bases, leaving 9 bases between them. CDR1 and CDR2 (germline): KGHSH, LQKENI. The CDR3 runs to 13 residues. CDR3 region: CASSPQGGETQYF. CDR3 DNA: TGTGCCAGCTCACCTCAAGGGGGAGAGACCCAGTACTTC.

The V call is TRBV4-2, the J call TRBJ2-5; the D gene is possibly TRBD2 (5 bases). V dropped 4 bases and J dropped 5 bases, with 17 bases sitting between them. This CDR3 contains 15 residues. From germline, CDR1 is LGHNA and CDR2 YNFKEQ. The CDR3 coding sequence is TGTGCCAGCAGCCCTTCAAGGTCGGGATGGGAGACCCAGTACTTC. Protein product: CASSPSRSGWETQYF.

This sequence joins TRBV2 and TRBJ2-7; possible D gene TRBD1, 5 bases. This CDR3 has 15 amino acids. The V and J ends lost 3 bases and 3 bases respectively, with 15 bases between them. Germline V gene data show CDR1 as SNHLY and CDR2 as FYNNEI. CDR3: CASSDLSGLDYEQYF. CDR3 DNA sequence: TGTGCCAGCAGTGACCTCTCAGGGTTGGACTACGAGCAGTACTTC.

The CDR3 coding sequence is TGTGCCAGAAGCTTGGAAGGGGGGCCCCGCCCCTCGCCCGTTTCCAAAAACATTCAGTACTTC. The encoded protein is CARSLEGGPRPSPVSKNIQYF. This chain joins TRBV5-3 and TRBJ2-4, with D perhaps assigned TRBD1 or TRBD2 (6 bases each). TRBV5-3 is given ORF status, its function remaining uncertain. Trimming cost V 0 bases and J 2 bases, with 27 bases left between them. The CDR3 is 21 residues long.

This clone was counted a few times. The chain uses TRBV6-1 and TRBJ1-5; D call uncertain. V gave up 0 bases and J gave up 3 bases, with 12 bases separating them. The CDR3 consists of 16 residues. The germline CDR1 and CDR2 sequences are MNHNS and SASEGT. DNA of the CDR3: TGTGCCAGCAGTGAAGCGCTGAGGGTCTACAATCAGCCCCAGCATTTT. It encodes CASSEALRVYNQPQHF.

The V call is TRBV7-9, the J call TRBJ1-4; 7 bases map to TRBD1. Germline V gene lookup returns CDR1 SEHNR and CDR2 FQNEAQ (reference sequence). V lost 5 bases and J lost 8; bases outside the gene matches: 11. This CDR3 spans 15 amino acids. The CDR3: CASSTDREVGEKLFF. The CDR3 DNA reads TGTGCCAGCAGCACCGACAGGGAGGTTGGGGAAAAACTGTTTTTT.

This sequence joins TRBV9 and TRBJ2-3; TRBD1 is a possible D gene (5 bases). CDR1 is SGDLS and CDR2 is YYNGEE in the germline V gene. The CDR3 contains 13 residues. V was cut by 4 bases and J by 3 bases, with 9 bases left in between. The CDR3 DNA reads TGTGCCAGCAGCCTAGGGGAAACAGATACGCAGTATTTT. This encodes CASSLGETDTQYF.

This chain joins TRBV5-4 and TRBJ2-4; no reliable D call. Germline loops: CDR1 SGHNT, CDR2 YYREEE (reference sequence). CDR3 length: 14 amino acids. V lost 4 bases to trimming and J lost 0 bases, with 8 bases between them. The CDR3 here is CASSLELAKNIQYF. CDR3 in DNA: TGTGCCAGCAGCCTCGAACTAGCCAAAAACATTCAGTACTTC.

The chain is built from TRBV18 and TRBJ2-2; unclear D gene. The V gene's germline CDR1 is KGHSH and CDR2 LQKENI. V was trimmed by 3 bases and J by 1 base, leaving 6 bases between them. The CDR3 contains 14 residues. CDR3 sequence reads: CASSPGRNTGELFF. CDR3 sequence (DNA): TGTGCCAGCTCACCCGGACGGAACACCGGGGAGCTGTTTTTT.

This clone was counted between two and nine times. The V gene is TRBV18, the J gene TRBJ1-2; no firm D call. This CDR3 contains 14 residues. Germline assignment: CDR1 KGHSH and CDR2 LQKENI. V lost 2 bases, J lost 5 bases, and 12 bases lay in between. The CDR3 sequence is CASSPTADGYGYTF. The CDR3 nucleotides read TGTGCCAGCTCACCAACCGCGGACGGATATGGCTACACCTTC.

This clone was detected only a few times. This rearrangement joins TRBV30 to TRBJ1-2; D is unresolved. From germline, CDR1 is GTSNPN and CDR2 SVGIG (reference sequence). CDR3 length equals 13 residues. Trimming took off 0 bases at V and 8 bases at J, with 13 bases between the two ends. Here the CDR3 DNA reads TGTGCCTGGAGTGTACCCGGGTTAGTGGGCTACACCTTC. Translation: CAWSVPGLVGYTF.